This note documents a single TCR beta chain sequence. The CDR3 runs 15 residues. V was clipped by 5 bases and J by 0 bases; unmatched bases: 7. The germline V gene encodes CDR1 MNHEY and CDR2 SVGAGI. The data were taken from a study of blood T cell repertoires in COVID-19. Overall study: Sample material is recorded as cDNA or gDNA derived from T cells, B-cell-depleted T cells, or PBMCs.

Assay: immunoSEQ multiplex PCR; the TCRdb copy retains only in-frame clones and omits some. The sample gives about 200,000 clones, roughly 90% of which show up once; over 0.75% is in the top ten. One Seattle source followed patients from active infection through their disease course. The sequence was collected from a man aged 55 to 69 with COVID-19, enrolled during active disease. V gene TRBV6-5 combines with J gene TRBJ2-7, with 7 bases that match TRBD1. The specimen sequenced was peripheral blood. CDR3: CASSPQGSSSYEQYF. The CDR3 nucleotides read TGTGCCAGCAGTCCACAGGGGTCCAGCTCCTACGAGCAGTACTTC.